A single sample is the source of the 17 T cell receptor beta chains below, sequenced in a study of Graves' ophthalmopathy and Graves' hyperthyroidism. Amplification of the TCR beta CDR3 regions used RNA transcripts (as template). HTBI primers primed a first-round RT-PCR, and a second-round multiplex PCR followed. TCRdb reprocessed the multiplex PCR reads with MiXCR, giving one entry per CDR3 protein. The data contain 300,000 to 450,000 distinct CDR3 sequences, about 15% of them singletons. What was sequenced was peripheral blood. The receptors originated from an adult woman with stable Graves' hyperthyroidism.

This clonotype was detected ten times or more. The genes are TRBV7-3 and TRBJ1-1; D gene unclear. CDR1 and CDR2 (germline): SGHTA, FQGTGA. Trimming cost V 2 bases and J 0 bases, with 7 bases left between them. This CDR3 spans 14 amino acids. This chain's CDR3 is CASSLDWMNTEAFF. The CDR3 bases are TGTGCCAGCAGCTTAGACTGGATGAACACTGAAGCTTTCTTT. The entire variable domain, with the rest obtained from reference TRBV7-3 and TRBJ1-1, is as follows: GAGVSQTPSNKVTEKGKYVELRCDPISGHTALYWYRQSLGQGPEFLIYFQGTGAADDSGLPNDRFFAVRPEGSVSTLKIQRTERGDSAVYLCASSLDWMNTEAFFGQGTRLTVV.

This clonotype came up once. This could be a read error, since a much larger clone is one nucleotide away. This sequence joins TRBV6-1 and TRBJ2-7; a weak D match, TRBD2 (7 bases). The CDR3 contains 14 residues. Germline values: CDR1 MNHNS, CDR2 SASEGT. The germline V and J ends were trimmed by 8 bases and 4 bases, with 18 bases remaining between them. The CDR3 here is CASCVRGGRYEQYF. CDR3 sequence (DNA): TGTGCCAGCTGTGTAAGGGGGGGTCGGTACGAGCAGTACTTC.

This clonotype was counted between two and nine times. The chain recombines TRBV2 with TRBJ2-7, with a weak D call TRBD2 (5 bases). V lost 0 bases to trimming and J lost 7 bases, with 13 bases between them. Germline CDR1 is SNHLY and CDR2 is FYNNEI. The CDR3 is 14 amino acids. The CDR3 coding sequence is TGTGCCAGCAGTGAAGCGCTCCTTTCGGGGGAGCAGTACTTC. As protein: CASSEALLSGEQYF.

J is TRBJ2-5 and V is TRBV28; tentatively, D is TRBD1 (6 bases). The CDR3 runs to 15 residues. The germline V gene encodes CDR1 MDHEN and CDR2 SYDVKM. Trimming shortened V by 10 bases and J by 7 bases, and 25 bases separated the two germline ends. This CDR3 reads CATVPPSDLGGTQYF. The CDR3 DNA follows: TGTGCCACCGTACCTCCTTCCGACCTAGGGGGGACCCAGTACTTC. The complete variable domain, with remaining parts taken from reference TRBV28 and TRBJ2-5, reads DVKVTQSSRYLVKRTGEKVFLECVQDMDHENMFWYRQDPGLGLRLIYFSYDVKMKEKGDIPEGYSVSREKKERFSLILESASTNQTSMYLCATVPPSDLGGTQYFGPGTRLLVL.

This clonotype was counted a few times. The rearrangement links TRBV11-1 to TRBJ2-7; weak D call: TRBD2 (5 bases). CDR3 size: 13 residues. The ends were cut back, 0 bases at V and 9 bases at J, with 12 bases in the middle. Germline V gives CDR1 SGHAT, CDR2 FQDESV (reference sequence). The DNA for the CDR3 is TGTGCCAGCAGCTTAGCGGGAGTTCCTGTGCAGTACTTC. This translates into CASSLAGVPVQYF.

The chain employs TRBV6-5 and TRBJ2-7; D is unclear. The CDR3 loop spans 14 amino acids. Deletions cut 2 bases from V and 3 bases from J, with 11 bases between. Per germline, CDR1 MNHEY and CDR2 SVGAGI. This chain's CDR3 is CASSYPRHSYEQYF. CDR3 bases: TGTGCCAGCAGTTACCCTCGGCATAGCTACGAGCAGTACTTC.

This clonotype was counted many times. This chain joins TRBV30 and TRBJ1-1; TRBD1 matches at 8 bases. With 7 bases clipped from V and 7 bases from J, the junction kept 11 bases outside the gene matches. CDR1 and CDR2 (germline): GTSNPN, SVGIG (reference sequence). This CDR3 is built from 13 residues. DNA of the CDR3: TGTGCCTTACTCCAGGGGGCCTTGGTTGAAGCTTTCTTT. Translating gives CALLQGALVEAFF.

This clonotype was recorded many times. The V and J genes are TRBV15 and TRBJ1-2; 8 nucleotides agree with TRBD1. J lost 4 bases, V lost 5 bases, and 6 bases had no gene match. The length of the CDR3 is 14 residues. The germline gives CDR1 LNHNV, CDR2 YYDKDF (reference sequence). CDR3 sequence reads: CATSGQGFPYGYTF. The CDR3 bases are TGTGCCACCAGCGGACAGGGATTCCCCTATGGCTACACCTTC.

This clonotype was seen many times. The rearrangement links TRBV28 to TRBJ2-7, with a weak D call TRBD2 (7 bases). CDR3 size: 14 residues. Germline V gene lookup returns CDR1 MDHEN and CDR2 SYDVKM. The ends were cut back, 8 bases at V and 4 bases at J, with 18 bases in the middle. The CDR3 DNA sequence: TGTGCCAGCCACCCTGCGGGGGCGGAGTACGAGCAGTACTTC. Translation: CASHPAGAEYEQYF.

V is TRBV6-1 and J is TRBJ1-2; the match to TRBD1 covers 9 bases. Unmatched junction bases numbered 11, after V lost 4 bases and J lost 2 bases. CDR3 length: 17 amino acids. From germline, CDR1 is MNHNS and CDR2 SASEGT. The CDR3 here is CASSARMRGQGNYGYTF. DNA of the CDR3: TGTGCCAGCAGTGCCCGAATGCGGGGACAGGGAAACTATGGCTACACCTTC.

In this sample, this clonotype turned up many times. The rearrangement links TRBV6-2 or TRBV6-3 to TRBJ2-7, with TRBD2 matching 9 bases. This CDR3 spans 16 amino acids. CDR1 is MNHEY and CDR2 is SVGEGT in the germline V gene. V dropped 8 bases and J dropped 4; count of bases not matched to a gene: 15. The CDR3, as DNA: TGTGCCAGCTATTTCGTCGGGACTAGCAGATTTTACGAGCAGTACTTC. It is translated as CASYFVGTSRFYEQYF.

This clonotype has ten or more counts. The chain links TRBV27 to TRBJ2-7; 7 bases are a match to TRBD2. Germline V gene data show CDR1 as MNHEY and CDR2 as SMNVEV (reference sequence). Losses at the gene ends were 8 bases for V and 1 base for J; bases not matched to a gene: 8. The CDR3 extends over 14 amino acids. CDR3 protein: CASASGEISYEQYF. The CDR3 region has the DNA TGTGCCAGCGCTAGCGGAGAGATATCCTACGAGCAGTACTTC.

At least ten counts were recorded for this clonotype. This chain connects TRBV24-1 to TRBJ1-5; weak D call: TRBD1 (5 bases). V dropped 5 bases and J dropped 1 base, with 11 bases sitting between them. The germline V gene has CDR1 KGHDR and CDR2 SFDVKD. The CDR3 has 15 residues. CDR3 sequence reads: CATSVGHGSNQPQHF. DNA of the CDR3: TGTGCCACCAGTGTGGGGCACGGGAGCAATCAGCCCCAGCATTTT.

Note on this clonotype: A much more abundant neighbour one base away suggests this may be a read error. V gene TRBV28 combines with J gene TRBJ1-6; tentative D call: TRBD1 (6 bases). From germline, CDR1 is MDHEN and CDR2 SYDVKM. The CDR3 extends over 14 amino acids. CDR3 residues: CASVGGGLESHLHF. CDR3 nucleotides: TGTGCCAGCGTAGGGGGGGGGTTGGAATCACACCTCCACTTT.

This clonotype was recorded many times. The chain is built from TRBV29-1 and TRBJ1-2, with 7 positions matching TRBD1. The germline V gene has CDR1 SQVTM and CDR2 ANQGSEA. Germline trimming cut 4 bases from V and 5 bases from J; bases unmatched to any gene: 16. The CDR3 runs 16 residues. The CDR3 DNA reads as TGCAGCGTTGTGGACCCTGGGGTAGGGGGCGGATATGGCTACACCTTC. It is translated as CSVVDPGVGGGYGYTF.

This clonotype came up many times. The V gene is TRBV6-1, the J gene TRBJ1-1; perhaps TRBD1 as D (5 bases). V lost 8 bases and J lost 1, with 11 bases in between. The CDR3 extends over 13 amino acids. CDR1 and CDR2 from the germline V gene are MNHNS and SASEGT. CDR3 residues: CASGTGTNTEAFF. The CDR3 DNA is TGTGCCAGCGGTACAGGAACGAACACTGAAGCTTTCTTT.

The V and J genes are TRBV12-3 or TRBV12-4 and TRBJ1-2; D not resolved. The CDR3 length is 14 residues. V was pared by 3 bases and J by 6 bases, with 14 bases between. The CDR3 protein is CASSFGERRDGYTF. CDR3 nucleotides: TGTGCCAGCAGTTTTGGCGAAAGGAGGGATGGCTACACCTTC.